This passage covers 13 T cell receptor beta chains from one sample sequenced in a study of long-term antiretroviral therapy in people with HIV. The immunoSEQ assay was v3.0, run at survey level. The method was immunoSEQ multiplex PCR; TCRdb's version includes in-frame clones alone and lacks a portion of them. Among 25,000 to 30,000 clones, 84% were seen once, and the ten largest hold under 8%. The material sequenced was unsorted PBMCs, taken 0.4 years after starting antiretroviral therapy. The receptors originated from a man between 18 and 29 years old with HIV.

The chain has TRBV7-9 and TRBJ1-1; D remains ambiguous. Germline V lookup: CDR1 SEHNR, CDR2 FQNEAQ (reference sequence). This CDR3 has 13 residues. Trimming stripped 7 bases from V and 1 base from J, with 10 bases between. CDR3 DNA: TGTGCCAGCAACCCGACTGGGAACACTGAAGCTTTCTTT. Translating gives CASNPTGNTEAFF.

The CDR3 protein is CASSYSIGDSNQPQHF. CDR3 in DNA: TGTGCCAGCAGTTACTCGATAGGGGATAGCAATCAGCCCCAGCATTTT. This chain joins TRBV6-5 and TRBJ1-5, with D tentatively TRBD1 (5 bases). CDR3 size: 16 residues. Germline-derived CDR1 and CDR2 are MNHEY and SVGAGI. With 0 bases removed from V and 0 bases from J, the gap between germline ends came to 9 bases.

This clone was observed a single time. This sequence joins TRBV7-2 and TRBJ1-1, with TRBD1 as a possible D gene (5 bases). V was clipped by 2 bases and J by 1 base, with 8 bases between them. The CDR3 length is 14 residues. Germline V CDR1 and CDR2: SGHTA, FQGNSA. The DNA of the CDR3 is TGTGCCAGCAGCTTATTACAGGCGAACACTGAAGCTTTCTTT. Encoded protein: CASSLLQANTEAFF. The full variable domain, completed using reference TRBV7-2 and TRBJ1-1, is GAGVSQSPSNKVTEKGKDVELRCDPISGHTALYWYRQSLGQGLEFLIYFQGNSAPDKSGLPSDRFSAERTGGSVSTLTIQRTQQEDSAVYLCASSLLQANTEAFFGQGTRLTVV.

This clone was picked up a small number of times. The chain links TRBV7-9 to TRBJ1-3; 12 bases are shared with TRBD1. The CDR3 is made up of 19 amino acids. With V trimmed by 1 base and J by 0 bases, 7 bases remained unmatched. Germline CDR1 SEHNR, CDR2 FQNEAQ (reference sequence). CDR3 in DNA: TGTGCCAGCAGCTTAGACCGGGACAGGGGGCGAGTCTCTGGAAACACCATATATTTT. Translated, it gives CASSLDRDRGRVSGNTIYF. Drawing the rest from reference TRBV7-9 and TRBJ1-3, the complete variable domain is DTGVSQNPRHKITKRGQNVTFRCDPISEHNRLYWYRQTLGQGPEFLTYFQNEAQLEKSRLLSDRFSAERPKGSFSTLEIQRTEQGDSAMYLCASSLDRDRGRVSGNTIYFGEGSWLTVV.

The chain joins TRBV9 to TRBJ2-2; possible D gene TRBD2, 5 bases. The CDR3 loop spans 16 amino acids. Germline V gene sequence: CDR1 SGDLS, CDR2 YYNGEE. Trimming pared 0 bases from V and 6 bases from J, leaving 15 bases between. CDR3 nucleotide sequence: TGTGCCAGCAGCGTAGCTGCTAAGGAGGTCCCCGGGGAGCTGTTTTTT. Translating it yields CASSVAAKEVPGELFF.

As DNA, the CDR3 is TGTGCCAGCAGCCCCGGGGACAGATCCTACGAGCAGTACTTC. Translating gives CASSPGDRSYEQYF. V gene TRBV13 combines with J gene TRBJ2-7; 7 bases line up with TRBD1. Germline CDR1 and CDR2: PRHDT and FYEKMQ (reference sequence). The CDR3 sequence is 14 residues long. With 5 bases clipped from V and 1 base from J, the junction kept 5 bases outside the gene matches.

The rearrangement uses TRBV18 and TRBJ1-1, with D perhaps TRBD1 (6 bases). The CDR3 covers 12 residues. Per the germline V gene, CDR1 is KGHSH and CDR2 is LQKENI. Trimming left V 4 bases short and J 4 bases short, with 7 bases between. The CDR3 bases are TGTGCCAGCTCACGAGGGGGCACTGAAGCTTTCTTT. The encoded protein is CASSRGGTEAFF.

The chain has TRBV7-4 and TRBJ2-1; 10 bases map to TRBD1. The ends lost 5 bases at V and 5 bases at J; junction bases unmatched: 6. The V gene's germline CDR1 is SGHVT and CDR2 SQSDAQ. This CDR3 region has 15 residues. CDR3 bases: TGTGCCAGCAGCCCACGAGGGACAGGGGACAATGAGCAGTTCTTC. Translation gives CASSPRGTGDNEQFF.

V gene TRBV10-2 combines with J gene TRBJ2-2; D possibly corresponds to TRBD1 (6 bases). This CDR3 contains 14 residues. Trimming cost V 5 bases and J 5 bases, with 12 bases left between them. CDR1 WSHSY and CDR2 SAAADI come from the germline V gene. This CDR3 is CASSTNRATGELFF. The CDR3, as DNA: TGCGCCAGCAGTACCAACAGGGCTACCGGGGAGCTGTTTTTT.

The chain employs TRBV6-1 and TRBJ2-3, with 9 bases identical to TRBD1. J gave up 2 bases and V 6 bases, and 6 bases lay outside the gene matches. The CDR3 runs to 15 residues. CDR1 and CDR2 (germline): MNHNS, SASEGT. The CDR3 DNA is TGTGCCAGCAGCTACGGGACAGGGTACACAGATACGCAGTATTTT. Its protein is CASSYGTGYTDTQYF.

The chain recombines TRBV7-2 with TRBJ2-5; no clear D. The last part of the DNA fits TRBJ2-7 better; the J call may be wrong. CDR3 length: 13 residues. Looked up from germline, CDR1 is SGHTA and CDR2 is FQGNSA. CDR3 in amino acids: CASSLGFSYEQYF. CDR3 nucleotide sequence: TGTGCCAGCAGCTTAGGATTCTCCTACGAGCAGTACTTC.

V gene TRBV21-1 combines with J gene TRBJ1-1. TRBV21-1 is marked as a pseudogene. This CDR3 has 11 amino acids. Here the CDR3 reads CASMSGLEAFF. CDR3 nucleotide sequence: TGTGCCAGTATGAGTGGCCTTGAAGCTTTCTTT.

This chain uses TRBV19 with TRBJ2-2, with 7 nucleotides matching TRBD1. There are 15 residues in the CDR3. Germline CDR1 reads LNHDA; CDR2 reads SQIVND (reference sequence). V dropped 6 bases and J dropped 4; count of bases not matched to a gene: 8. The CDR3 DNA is TGTGCCAGTAGCCCCCCCGACAGGGTCACCGGGGAGCTGTTTTTT. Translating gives CASSPPDRVTGELFF.